This T cell receptor beta chain appears in the sequencing data of a study of blood T cells in healthy people across ages. There were at least 5.5 micrograms of total RNA extracted from every sample. Combining a sample-barcoded 5' primer with a J-beta primer mix, a second PCR ran for roughly 6 to 12 cycles. One entry per CDR3 protein, called by TCRdb with MiXCR from the 5' RACE reads. The repertoire holds roughly 680,000 distinct CDR3 sequences, with 49% as singletons. The TCR originated in a woman aged 55-69 years in good health. Material: blood.

CDR3: CASSFRDGGGTGELFF. CDR3 nucleotide sequence: TGTGCCAGCAGCTTCAGGGATGGGGGGGGCACCGGGGAGCTGTTTTTT. V gene TRBV9 combines with J gene TRBJ2-2; TRBD2 matches 7 bases. V dropped 4 bases and J dropped 4; count of bases not matched to a gene: 10. This CDR3 has 16 residues. CDR1 is SGDLS, CDR2 YYNGEE, per germline. Filled out from reference TRBV9 and TRBJ2-2, the complete variable domain reads DSGVTQTPKHLITATGQRVTLRCSPRSGDLSVYWYQQSLDQGLQFLIQYYNGEERAKGNILERFSAQQFPDLHSELNLSSLELGDSALYFCASSFRDGGGTGELFFGEGSRLTVL.